This is a list of T cell receptor beta chains from one sample in a study of T-cell memory formation after mild COVID-19. TCRdb used MiXCR to reprocess the 5' RACE reads, holding one entry per CDR3 protein. Of around 160,000 distinct CDR3 sequences in the sample, approximately 10% were seen once. Sequencing used PBMCs or a T cell subset sorted from them (not recorded which). All receptors derive from a man aged 18 to 30 who had mild COVID-19 (a few samples of this study predate the infection). Cell type and time point are not known. Both conserved end residues are part of each CDR3. The D gene is left open where the match is weak. Size tells how often a clone was seen (once, few, many) or the class of an expanded clone, and some rows leave it out.

TRBD2 | TRBJ2-1 | many | TRBV6-5 | CASSSGLAGGLANEQFF | TGTGCCAGCAGTTCGGGACTAGCGGGGGGGCTGGCCAATGAGCAGTTCTTC
TRBD1 | TRBJ2-3 | many | TRBV4-1 | CASSHLLPGQGGDTQYF | TGCGCCAGCAGCCATCTCCTACCGGGACAGGGCGGAGATACGCAGTATTTT
. | TRBJ1-2 | many | TRBV4-1 | CASSQDSAPGGYTF | TGCGCCAGCAGCCAAGATAGCGCACCTGGAGGCTACACCTTC
TRBD2 | TRBJ2-3 | . | TRBV7-2 | CASSFLPLTSGGTPDTQYF | TGTGCCAGCAGCTTTCTACCTCTAACTAGCGGGGGGACCCCAGATACGCAGTATTTT
. | TRBJ2-3 | few | TRBV5-6 | CASSLEDLKFTDTQYF | TGTGCCAGCAGCTTGGAGGACCTCAAATTCACAGATACGCAGTATTTT
. | TRBJ2-1 | few | TRBV4-3 | CASSRDTRVGRSYNEQFF | TGCGCCAGCAGCCGGGACACTAGGGTCGGCCGCTCCTACAATGAGCAGTTCTTC
. | TRBJ1-3 | . | TRBV4-3 | CASSQDPGHLSGNTIYF | TGCGCCAGCAGCCAAGATCCAGGGCACCTCTCTGGAAACACCATATATTTT
. | TRBJ1-6 | . | TRBV18 | CASSRGGTRNSPLHF | TGTGCCAGCTCACGGGGAGGTACTCGTAATTCACCCCTCCACTTT
. | TRBJ1-5 | few | TRBV10-3 | CATADSYSNQPQHF | TGTGCCACTGCCGACAGTTATAGCAATCAGCCCCAGCATTTT
TRBD1 | TRBJ1-1 | many | TRBV5-1 | CASRFRGTELMNTEAFF | TGCGCCAGCAGATTTAGGGGGACAGAACTTATGAACACTGAAGCTTTCTTT
TRBD1 | TRBJ1-4 | . | TRBV7-2 | CASSYQGASGEKLFF | TGTGCCAGCAGCTACCAGGGGGCATCCGGGGAAAAACTGTTTTTT
. | TRBJ1-1 | . | TRBV6-5 | CASSDFTGASEAFF | TGTGCCAGCAGTGATTTTACGGGGGCAAGTGAAGCTTTCTTT
TRBD1 | TRBJ2-3 | many | TRBV5-1 | CASSPRTGDTDTQYF | TGCGCCAGCAGCCCAAGGACAGGGGACACAGATACGCAGTATTTT
TRBD2 | TRBJ2-3 | . | TRBV7-2 | CASSHGLAGSTDTQYF | TGTGCCAGCAGCCACGGACTAGCGGGGAGCACAGATACGCAGTATTTT
. | TRBJ2-2 | . | TRBV5-4 | CASERGGNTGELFF | TGTGCCAGCGAACGGGGTGGAAACACCGGGGAGCTGTTTTTT
. | TRBJ2-3 | . | TRBV18 | CASSPRGWRNLGDTQYF | TGTGCCAGCTCACCACGAGGTTGGCGGAACCTTGGGGATACGCAGTATTTT
. | TRBJ1-2 | once | TRBV5-1 | CASSLYGGGPYGYTF | TGCGCCAGCAGCTTGTATGGGGGCGGACCGTATGGCTACACCTTC
. | TRBJ2-4 | . | TRBV6-2/TRBV6-3 | CASSYPGPLAKNIQYF | TGTGCCAGCAGTTACCCCGGACCACTAGCCAAAAACATTCAGTACTTC
TRBD2 | TRBJ2-5 | few | TRBV29-1 | CSAGLARETQYF | TGCAGCGCCGGACTAGCGCGTGAGACCCAGTACTTC
. | TRBJ2-7 | . | TRBV12-3/TRBV12-4 | CASSTQGLDEQYF | TGTGCCAGCAGTACCCAGGGGCTAGACGAGCAGTACTTC
. | TRBJ2-6 | many | TRBV6-5 | CASGSGANVLTF | TGTGCCAGCGGCTCTGGGGCCAACGTCCTGACTTTC
TRBD1 | TRBJ2-1 | few | TRBV6-2/TRBV6-3 | CASRKDRGVNEQFF | TGTGCCAGCAGGAAAGACAGGGGAGTCAATGAGCAGTTCTTC
. | TRBJ1-2 | . | TRBV6-2/TRBV6-3 | CASSYRRYGYTF | TGTGCCAGCAGTTACCGCCGCTATGGCTACACCTTC
TRBD2 | TRBJ2-5 | few | TRBV20-1 | CSARGAGGRETQYF | TGCAGTGCTAGAGGAGCGGGGGGGCGGGAGACCCAGTACTTC
. | TRBJ1-5 | . | TRBV6-1 | CASSQDRPQPQHF | TGTGCCAGCAGTCAGGACCGACCTCAGCCCCAGCATTTT
TRBD1 | TRBJ1-4 | many | TRBV2 | CATGGTDKNEKLFF | TGTGCCACCGGAGGGACAGATAAAAATGAAAAACTGTTTTTT
. | TRBJ2-5 | few | TRBV11-2 | CASSLPGRWETQYF | TGTGCCAGCAGCTTACCGGGGAGGTGGGAGACCCAGTACTTC
. | TRBJ1-4 | . | TRBV20-1 | CSARDRGRGGEKLFF | TGCAGTGCTAGAGACAGGGGTAGGGGTGGTGAAAAACTGTTTTTT
. | TRBJ2-5 | many | TRBV5-1 | CASSRNWGYQETQYF | TGCGCCAGCAGTAGGAACTGGGGGTACCAAGAGACCCAGTACTTC
TRBD1 | TRBJ2-2 | many | TRBV24-1 | CATSDSGQGTGELFF | TGTGCCACCAGTGATTCGGGACAGGGTACCGGGGAGCTGTTTTTT